A selection of T cell receptor beta chains follows, all from one sample in a study of OX40 agonist ivuxolimab in advanced cancers. Profiling relied on immunoSEQ multiplex PCR, and the TCRdb table lists in-frame clones only, not all of them. Found here are 65,000 to 80,000 clones, 80% to 90% of them singletons; the top ten hold 1.9%. Sample: CD4+ or CD8+ T cells sorted from blood, taken in a trial of the OX40 agonist ivuxolimab. The receptors originated from an adult with an advanced solid tumor such as melanoma, head and neck, liver or kidney cancer. Each CDR3 is given with its conserved first and last residue. Each record gives: D gene, J gene, V gene, clone size, CDR3 protein, CDR3 DNA. D genes are given only for firm matches. Size values are once, few and many counts, or a class for expanded clones, and some rows have none.

>TRBD1|TRBJ1-5|TRBV10-3|once
CAISDSGGPNQPQHF
TGTGCCATCAGTGATTCAGGGGGCCCTAATCAGCCCCAGCATTTT
>TRBD2|TRBJ2-3|TRBV10-1|NA
CASTRQRERTDTQYF
TGCGCCAGCACCAGGCAGCGGGAGAGGACAGATACGCAGTATTTT
>TRBD1|TRBJ2-1|TRBV18|NA
CASSPPTGSSYNEQFF
TGTGCCAGCTCACCACCGACAGGGAGCTCCTACAATGAGCAGTTCTTC
>TRBD2|TRBJ2-5|TRBV28|NA
CASSALAGGRETQYF
TGTGCCAGCAGCGCACTAGCGGGAGGTAGGGAGACCCAGTACTTC
>TRBD2|TRBJ2-5|TRBV7-9|NA
CASSRGLAGEETQYF
TGTGCCAGCAGCCGGGGACTAGCGGGGGAAGAGACCCAGTACTTC
>NA|TRBJ1-5|TRBV6-5|NA
CASSFTQGQPQHF
TGTGCCAGCAGTTTCACACAGGGACAGCCCCAGCATTTT
>TRBD1|TRBJ1-3|TRBV4-2|NA
CASSRPGQGNTIYF
TGTGCCAGCAGCCGGCCGGGACAGGGAAACACCATATATTTT
>TRBD1|TRBJ1-4|TRBV14|NA
CASSQGGTGGEKLFF
TGTGCCAGCAGCCAAGGAGGGACAGGGGGCGAAAAACTGTTTTTT
>NA|TRBJ1-3|TRBV7-2|NA
CASSLTNSGNTIYF
TGTGCCAGCAGCTTAACTAACTCTGGAAACACCATATATTTT
>NA|TRBJ2-3|TRBV7-2|once
CASSDQGRADTQYF
TGTGCCAGCAGCGATCAGGGGAGAGCAGATACGCAGTATTTT
>TRBD1|TRBJ1-4|TRBV7-2|NA
CASSLLPGGMVTNEKLFF
TGTGCCAGCAGCCTTCTTCCAGGGGGGATGGTAACTAATGAAAAACTGTTTTTT
>NA|TRBJ2-5|TRBV7-9|NA
CASSLAVIRETQYF
TGTGCCAGCAGCTTAGCGGTGATAAGGGAGACCCAGTACTTC
>NA|TRBJ1-1|TRBV19|NA
CASSMQGENEAFF
TGTGCCAGTAGTATGCAGGGCGAGAATGAAGCTTTCTTT